This entry concerns a single T cell receptor (beta chain). This entry belongs to a study of CD8 T cells in Susac syndrome. With random hexamers, 0.5 to 1 ug RNA was reverse transcribed. TCRdb ran MiXCR on the immunoSEQ multiplex PCR reads and lists one entry per CDR3 protein. The table has a few hundred thousand distinct CDR3 sequences, roughly nine tenths seen once; the top ten hold roughly 0.13%. The CDR3 covers 15 residues. Germline lookup yields CDR1 SEHNR and CDR2 FQNEAQ (reference sequence). V was clipped by 5 bases and J by 0 bases; unmatched bases: 6. The clonotype comes from a human donor with multiple sclerosis. Material: CD8+ T cells from PBMCs. V gene TRBV7-9 combines with J gene TRBJ2-7; 8 positions match TRBD1. CDR3 DNA sequence: TGTGCCAGCAGCGGGCGGACAGGGACCTCCTACGAGCAGTACTTC. Encoded protein: CASSGRTGTSYEQYF.